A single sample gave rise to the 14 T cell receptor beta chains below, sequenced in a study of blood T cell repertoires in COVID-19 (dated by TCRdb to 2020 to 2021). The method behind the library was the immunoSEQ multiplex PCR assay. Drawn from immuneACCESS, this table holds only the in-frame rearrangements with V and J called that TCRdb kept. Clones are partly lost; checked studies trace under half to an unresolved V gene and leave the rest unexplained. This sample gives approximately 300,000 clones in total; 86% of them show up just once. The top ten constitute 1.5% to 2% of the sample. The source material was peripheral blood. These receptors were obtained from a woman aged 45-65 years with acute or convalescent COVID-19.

CDR3 sequence (DNA): TGTGCCAGCAGTGAAGCGATGTTGGACAGACATCAGCCCCAGCATTTT. It translates to CASSEAMLDRHQPQHF. The V gene is TRBV6-1, the J gene TRBJ1-5; TRBD1 might be the D (6 bases). The CDR3 covers 16 residues. Trimming pared 0 bases from V and 5 bases from J, leaving 14 bases between. The V gene's germline CDR1 is MNHNS and CDR2 SASEGT.

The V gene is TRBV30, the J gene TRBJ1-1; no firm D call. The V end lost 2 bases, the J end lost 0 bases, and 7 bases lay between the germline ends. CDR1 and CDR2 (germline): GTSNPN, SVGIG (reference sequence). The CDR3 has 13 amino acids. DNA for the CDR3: TGTGCCTGGAGTCTAAGCCTGAACACTGAAGCTTTCTTT. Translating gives CAWSLSLNTEAFF.

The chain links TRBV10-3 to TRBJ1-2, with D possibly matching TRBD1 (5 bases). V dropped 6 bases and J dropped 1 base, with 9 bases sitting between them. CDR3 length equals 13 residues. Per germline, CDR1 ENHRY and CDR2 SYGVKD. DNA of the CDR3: TGTGCCATCAGGGCCGACAGTAACTATGGCTACACCTTC. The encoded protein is CAIRADSNYGYTF.

CDR3 in DNA: TGTGCCAGCAGCTATAAGCGAGGACAGGTGATTTCCTACGAGCAGTACTTC. Translation: CASSYKRGQVISYEQYF. This chain links TRBV5-5 with TRBJ2-7, with 7 bases identical to TRBD1. The V gene's germline CDR1 is SGHKS and CDR2 YYEKEE (reference sequence). Trimming took 3 bases from V and 1 from J; bases not matched to a gene: 13. The CDR3 extends over 17 amino acids.

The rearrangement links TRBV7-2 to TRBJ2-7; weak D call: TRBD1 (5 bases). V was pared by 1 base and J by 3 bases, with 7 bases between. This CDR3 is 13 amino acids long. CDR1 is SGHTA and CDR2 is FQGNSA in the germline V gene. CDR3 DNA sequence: TGTGCCAGCAGCTTAGACAGGAACTACGAGCAGTACTTC. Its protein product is CASSLDRNYEQYF. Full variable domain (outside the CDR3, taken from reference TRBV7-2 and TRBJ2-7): GAGVSQSPSNKVTEKGKDVELRCDPISGHTALYWYRQSLGQGLEFLIYFQGNSAPDKSGLPSDRFSAERTGGSVSTLTIQRTQQEDSAVYLCASSLDRNYEQYFGPGTRLTVT.

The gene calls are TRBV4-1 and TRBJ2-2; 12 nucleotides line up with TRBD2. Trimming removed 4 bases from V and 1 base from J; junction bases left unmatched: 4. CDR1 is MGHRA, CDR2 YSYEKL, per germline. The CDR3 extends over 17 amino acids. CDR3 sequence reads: CASSRLGLAGNTGELFF. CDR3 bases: TGCGCCAGCAGCCGCCTGGGACTAGCGGGGAACACCGGGGAGCTGTTTTTT.

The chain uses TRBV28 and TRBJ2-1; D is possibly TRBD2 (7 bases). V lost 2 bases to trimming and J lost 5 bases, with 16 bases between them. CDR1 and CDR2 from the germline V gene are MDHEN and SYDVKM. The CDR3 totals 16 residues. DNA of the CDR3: TGTGCCAGCAGTTTACCCGAGGGGGAGGGTCACAATGAGCAGTTCTTC. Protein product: CASSLPEGEGHNEQFF.

The CDR3 reads CASNAGRWADTQYF. CDR3 sequence (DNA): TGTGCCAGTAACGCGGGACGCTGGGCAGATACGCAGTATTTT. This chain uses TRBV19 with TRBJ2-3; D may be TRBD2 (6 bases). CDR1 is LNHDA, CDR2 SQIVND, per germline (reference sequence). The CDR3 has 14 residues. Trimming took 7 bases from V and 4 from J, leaving 15 bases between them.

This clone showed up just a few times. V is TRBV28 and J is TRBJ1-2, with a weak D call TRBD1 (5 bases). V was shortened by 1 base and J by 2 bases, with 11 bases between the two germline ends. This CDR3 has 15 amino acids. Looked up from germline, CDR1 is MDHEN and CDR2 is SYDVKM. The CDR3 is CASSLFRVTNYGYTF. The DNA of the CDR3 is TGTGCCAGCAGTTTATTCAGGGTGACCAACTATGGCTACACCTTC.

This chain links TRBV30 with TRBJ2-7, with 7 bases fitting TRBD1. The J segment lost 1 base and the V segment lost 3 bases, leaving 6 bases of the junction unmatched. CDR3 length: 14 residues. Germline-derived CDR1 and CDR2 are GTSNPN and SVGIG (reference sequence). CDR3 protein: CAWRRGGLSYEQYF. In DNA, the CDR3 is TGTGCCTGGAGACGAGGGGGCTTATCCTACGAGCAGTACTTC.

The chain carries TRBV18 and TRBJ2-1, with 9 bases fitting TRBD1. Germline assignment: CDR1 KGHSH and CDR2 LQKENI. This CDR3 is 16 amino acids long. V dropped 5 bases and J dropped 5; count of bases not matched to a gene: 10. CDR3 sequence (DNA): TGTGCCAGCTCATCTCTCGGGACAGGGATCCACAATGAGCAGTTCTTC. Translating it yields CASSSLGTGIHNEQFF.

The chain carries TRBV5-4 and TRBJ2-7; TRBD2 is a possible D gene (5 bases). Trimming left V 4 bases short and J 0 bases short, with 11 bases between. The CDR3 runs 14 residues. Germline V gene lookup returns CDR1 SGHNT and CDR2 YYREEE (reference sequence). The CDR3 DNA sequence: TGTGCCAGCAGCCCCACCGGGGTCTCCTACGAGCAGTACTTC. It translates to CASSPTGVSYEQYF. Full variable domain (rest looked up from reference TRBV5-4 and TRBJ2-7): ETGVTQSPTHLIKTRGQQVTLRCSSQSGHNTVSWYQQALGQGPQFIFQYYREEENGRGNFPPRFSGLQFPNYSSELNVNALELDDSALYLCASSPTGVSYEQYFGPGTRLTVT.

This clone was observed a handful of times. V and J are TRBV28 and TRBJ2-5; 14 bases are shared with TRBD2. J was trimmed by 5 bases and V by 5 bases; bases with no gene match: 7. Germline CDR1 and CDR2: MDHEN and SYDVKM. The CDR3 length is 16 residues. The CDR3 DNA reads TGTGCCAGCAGTCCCGGACTAGCGGGAGGTGCGGAGACCCAGTACTTC. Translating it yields CASSPGLAGGAETQYF.

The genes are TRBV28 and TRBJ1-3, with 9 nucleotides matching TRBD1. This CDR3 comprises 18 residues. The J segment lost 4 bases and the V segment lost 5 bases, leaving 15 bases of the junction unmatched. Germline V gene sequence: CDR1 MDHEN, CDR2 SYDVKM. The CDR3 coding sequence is TGTGCCAGCAGTCAATGGAGACCGGGACAGGGTTTCGGAAACACCATATATTTT. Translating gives CASSQWRPGQGFGNTIYF.